These 7 T cell receptor beta chains were sequenced from one sample in a study of T cells in Graves' hyperthyroidism and ophthalmopathy. Template material for amplifying TCR beta CDR3 regions consisted of RNA transcripts. HTBI primers were the set used in a first-round RT-PCR of the TCR CDR3. From the multiplex PCR reads, TCRdb called clonotypes with MiXCR, one entry per CDR3 protein. The sample has 540,000 or so distinct CDR3 sequences, under 60% seen once. What was sequenced was peripheral blood or thyroid tissue (not recorded which). The receptors here all came from an adult woman with Graves' disease, either hyperthyroidism or ophthalmopathy (not recorded which).

This clonotype appeared many times. The V and J genes are TRBV20-1 and TRBJ1-2, with 8 bases that match TRBD1. The CDR3 is made up of 13 amino acids. With V trimmed by 3 bases and J by 4 bases, 4 bases remained unmatched. Germline CDR1 DFQATT, CDR2 SNEGSKA (reference sequence). CDR3 in amino acids: CSARDRVGYGYTF. Written as DNA, the CDR3 is TGCAGTGCTAGGGACAGGGTTGGCTATGGCTACACCTTC.

A few counts support this clonotype. A much larger clone is a single base away; this may be a read error. This chain uses TRBV20-1 with TRBJ2-7; TRBD1 or TRBD2 may be the D gene (7 bases each). The CDR3 length is 17 residues. Germline V lookup: CDR1 DFQATT, CDR2 SNEGSKA (reference sequence). As DNA, the CDR3 is TGCAGTGTTAGAGATAGGGCGGGGAGGGGGCCCACCTACGAGCAGTACTTC. Protein sequence: CSVRDRAGRGPTYEQYF.

A single count supports this clonotype. The genes are TRBV19 and TRBJ2-1; 7 nucleotides align to TRBD1. TRBJ2-3 matches the DNA end more closely, so the J call is doubtful. Per the germline V gene, CDR1 is LNHDA and CDR2 is SQIVND (reference sequence). The CDR3 has 14 residues. The CDR3 is CASSRDRTTDTQYF. CDR3 DNA: TGTGCCAGTAGTCGGGACAGAACCACAGATACGCAGTATTTT.

This clonotype was seen many times. J is TRBJ2-7 and V is TRBV11-2, with 9 bases aligning to TRBD2. The V segment lost 1 base and the J segment 6 bases; nucleotides outside the gene matches: 4. CDR1 and CDR2 (germline): SGHAT, FQNNGV. The CDR3 consists of 14 residues. The CDR3 sequence is CASSLVSGSPEQYF. The CDR3 DNA reads as TGTGCCAGCAGCTTAGTTAGCGGGAGCCCCGAGCAGTACTTC.

To note about this clonotype: A much larger clone differs by one base, so this may be a read error. This chain uses TRBV20-1 with TRBJ2-7; D may be TRBD2 (5 bases). From germline, CDR1 is DFQATT and CDR2 SNEGSKA (reference sequence). CDR3 length: 13 residues. The CDR3: CSASGGGGYEQHF. For the CDR3, the DNA is TGCAGTGCTAGCGGCGGAGGTGGGTACGAGCAGCACTTC.

This chain connects TRBV7-8 to TRBJ2-6, with D possibly being TRBD2 (6 bases). Between the trimmed V and J ends, which lost 4 bases and 0 bases, there was a span of 10 bases. This CDR3 is built from 16 residues. The germline V gene has CDR1 SGHVS and CDR2 FQNEAQ. CDR3 nucleotides: TGTGCCAGCAGCTCCGCGGGGTACTCTGGGGCCAACGTCCTGACTTTC. It specifies CASSSAGYSGANVLTF.

This clonotype was seen at least ten times. The chain uses TRBV5-1 and TRBJ1-1; no clear D. Germline V CDR1 and CDR2: SGHRS, YFSETQ. Trimming took 0 bases from V and 7 from J, leaving 13 bases between them. This CDR3 comprises 14 residues. The CDR3 loop is CASSLAWGGIEAFF. Here the CDR3 DNA reads TGCGCCAGCAGCTTGGCCTGGGGAGGGATTGAAGCTTTCTTT. The whole variable domain, remainder taken from reference TRBV5-1 and TRBJ1-1, is KAGVTQTPRYLIKTRGQQVTLSCSPISGHRSVSWYQQTPGQGLQFLFEYFSETQRNKGNFPGRFSGRQFSNSRSEMNVSTLELGDSALYLCASSLAWGGIEAFFGQGTRLTVV.